The clone carrying this T cell receptor (beta chain) came up once. Sequenced by immunoSEQ multiplex PCR; TCRdb stores in-frame clones only, minus some. The sample has around 560,000 clones, around 96% seen once. These data belong to a study of shared clonotypes between healthy human individuals. Naive CD8 cells lacked CD45RO and underwent positive selection for CCR7, leaving out terminally differentiated effector memory CD45RA+ cells. Trimming at V came to 3 bases and at J to 7 bases, leaving 7 bases not matched to a gene. Germline V gene sequence: CDR1 SGDLS, CDR2 YYNGEE. This CDR3 region has 14 residues.

Sequenced input: naive CD8+ T cells sorted from blood. The clonotype originates from a woman in her thirties in good health. The rearrangement uses TRBV9 and TRBJ2-7, with 10 bases identical to TRBD2. The CDR3 region has the DNA TGTGCCAGCAGCGCTAGCGGGAGTACAGGAGAGCAGTACTTC. Its translation is CASSASGSTGEQYF.